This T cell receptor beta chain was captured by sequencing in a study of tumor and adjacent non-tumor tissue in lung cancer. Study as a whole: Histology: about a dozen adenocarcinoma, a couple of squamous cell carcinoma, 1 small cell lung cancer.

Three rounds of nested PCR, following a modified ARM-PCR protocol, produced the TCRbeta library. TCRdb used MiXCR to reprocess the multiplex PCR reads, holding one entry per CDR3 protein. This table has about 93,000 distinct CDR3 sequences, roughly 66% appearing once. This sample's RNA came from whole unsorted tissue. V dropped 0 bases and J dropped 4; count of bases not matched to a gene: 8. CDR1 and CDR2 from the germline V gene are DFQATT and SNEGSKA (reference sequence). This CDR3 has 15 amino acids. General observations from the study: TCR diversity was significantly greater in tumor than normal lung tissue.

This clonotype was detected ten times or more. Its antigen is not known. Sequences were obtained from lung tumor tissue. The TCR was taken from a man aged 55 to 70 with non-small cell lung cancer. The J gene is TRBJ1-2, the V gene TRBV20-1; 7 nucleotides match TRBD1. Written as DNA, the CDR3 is TGCAGTGCTAGAGATTCGGGGGACAGCTTCTATGGCTACACCTTC. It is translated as CSARDSGDSFYGYTF.